The T cell receptor (beta chain) under discussion was sequenced for a study of blood T cell repertoires in COVID-19. The CDR3 covers 12 residues. The V gene lost 6 bases and the J gene lost 7 bases, with 13 bases spanning the gap. Germline V gene sequence: CDR1 SNHLY, CDR2 FYNNEI. The repertoire was sequenced with immunoSEQ multiplex PCR; TCRdb's copy has only in-frame clones and lacks some. The sample lists roughly 130,000 clones, less than 90% occurring once. The chain uses TRBV2 and TRBJ2-7; no reliable D call. This TCR was sampled from a woman in her thirties who had recovered from COVID-19. The sequenced sample consisted of peripheral blood. CDR3 sequence (DNA): TGTGCCAGCAGGTACACCCCCGGGGAGCAGTACTTC. It is translated as CASRYTPGEQYF.